The clone carrying this TCR beta chain has a handful of counts. The target antigen is unknown. Measured with immunoSEQ multiplex PCR; TCRdb has only the in-frame clones, and not every one. This sample has 7,000 to 8,500 clones; over 50% occur once, and the top ten carry over 9%. This sample is part of a study of tumor-infiltrating lymphocytes in localized non-small cell lung cancer. About the research overall: Tumor tissue and non-adjacent uninvolved lung came from each patient. Study conclusions and caveats: Not all patients were TCR sequenced, owing to tissue quantity. No link was found between tumor T-cell fraction and recurrence-free survival. TCRbeta sequencing showed higher T cell infiltration in tumors than uninvolved lung.

The sequence derives from a human donor with non-small cell lung cancer. The sequenced sample consisted of lung tumor tissue.

DNA of the CDR3: TGTGCCAGCCGACGGGCAGGGGAGGGCTACGAGCAGTACTTC. Protein product: CASRRAGEGYEQYF. The V gene is TRBV6-5, the J gene TRBJ2-7, with D perhaps TRBD2 (7 bases). The CDR3 is 14 amino acids. Germline V gene data show CDR1 as MNHEY and CDR2 as SVGAGI. The V and J ends lost 8 bases and 3 bases respectively, with 17 bases between them.